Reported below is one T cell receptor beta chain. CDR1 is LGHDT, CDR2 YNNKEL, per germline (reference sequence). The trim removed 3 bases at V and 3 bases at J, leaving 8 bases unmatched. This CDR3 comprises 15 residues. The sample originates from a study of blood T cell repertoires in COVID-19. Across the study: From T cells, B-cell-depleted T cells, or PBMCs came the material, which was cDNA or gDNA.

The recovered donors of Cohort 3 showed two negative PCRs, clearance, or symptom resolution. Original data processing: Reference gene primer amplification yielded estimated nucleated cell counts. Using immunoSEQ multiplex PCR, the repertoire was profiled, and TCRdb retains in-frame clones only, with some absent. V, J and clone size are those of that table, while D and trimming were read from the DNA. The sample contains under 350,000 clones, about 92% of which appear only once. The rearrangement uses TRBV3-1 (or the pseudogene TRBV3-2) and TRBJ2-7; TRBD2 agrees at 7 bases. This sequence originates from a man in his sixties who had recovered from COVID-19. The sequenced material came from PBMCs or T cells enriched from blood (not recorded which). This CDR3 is CASSHRAGAHYEQYF. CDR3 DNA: TGTGCCAGCAGCCATCGGGCGGGAGCCCACTACGAGCAGTACTTC.